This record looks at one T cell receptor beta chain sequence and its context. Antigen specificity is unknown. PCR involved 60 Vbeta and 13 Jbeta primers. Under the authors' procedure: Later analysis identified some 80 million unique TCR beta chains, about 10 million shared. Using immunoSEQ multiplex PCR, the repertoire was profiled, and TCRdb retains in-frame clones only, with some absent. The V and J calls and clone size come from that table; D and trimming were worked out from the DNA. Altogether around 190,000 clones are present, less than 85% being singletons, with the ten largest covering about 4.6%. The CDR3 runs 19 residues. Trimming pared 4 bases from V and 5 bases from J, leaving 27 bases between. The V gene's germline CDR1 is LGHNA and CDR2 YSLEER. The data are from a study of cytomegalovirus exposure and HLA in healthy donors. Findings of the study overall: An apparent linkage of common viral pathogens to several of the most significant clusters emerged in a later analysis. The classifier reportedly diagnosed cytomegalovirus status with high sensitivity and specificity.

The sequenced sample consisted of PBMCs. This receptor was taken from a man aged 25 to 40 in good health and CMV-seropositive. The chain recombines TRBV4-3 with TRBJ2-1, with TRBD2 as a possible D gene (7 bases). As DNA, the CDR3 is TGCGCCAGCAGCCTAGACCCGGCGGGGGCCGGGACGAGGAACAATGAGCAGTTCTTC. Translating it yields CASSLDPAGAGTRNNEQFF.